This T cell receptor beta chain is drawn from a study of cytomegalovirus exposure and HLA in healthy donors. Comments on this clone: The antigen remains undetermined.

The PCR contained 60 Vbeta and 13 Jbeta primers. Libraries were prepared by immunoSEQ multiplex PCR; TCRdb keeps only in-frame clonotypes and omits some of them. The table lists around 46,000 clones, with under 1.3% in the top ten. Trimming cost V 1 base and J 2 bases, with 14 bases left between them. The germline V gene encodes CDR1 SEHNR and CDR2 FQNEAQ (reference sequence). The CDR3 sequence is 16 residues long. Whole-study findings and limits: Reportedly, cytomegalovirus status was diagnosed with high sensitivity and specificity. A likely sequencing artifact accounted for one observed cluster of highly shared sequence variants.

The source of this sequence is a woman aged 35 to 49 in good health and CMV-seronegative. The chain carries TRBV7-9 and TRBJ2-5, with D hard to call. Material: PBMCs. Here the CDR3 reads CASSLGSSPSQETQYF. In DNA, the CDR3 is TGTGCCAGCAGCTTAGGGAGCAGTCCTTCTCAAGAGACCCAGTACTTC.